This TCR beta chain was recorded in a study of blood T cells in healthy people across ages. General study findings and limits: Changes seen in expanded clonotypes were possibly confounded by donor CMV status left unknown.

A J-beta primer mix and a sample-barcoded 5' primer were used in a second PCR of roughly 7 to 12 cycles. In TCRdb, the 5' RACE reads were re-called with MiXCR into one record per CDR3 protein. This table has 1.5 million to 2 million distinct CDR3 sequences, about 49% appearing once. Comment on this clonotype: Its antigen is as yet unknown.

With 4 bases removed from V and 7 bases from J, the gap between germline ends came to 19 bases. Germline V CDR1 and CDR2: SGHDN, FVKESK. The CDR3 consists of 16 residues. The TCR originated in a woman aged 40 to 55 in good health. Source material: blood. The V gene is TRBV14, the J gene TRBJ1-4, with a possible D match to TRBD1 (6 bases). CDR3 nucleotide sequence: TGTGCCAGCAGCCGCGGACAGACTCGAGGGATTGAAAAACTGTTTTTT. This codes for CASSRGQTRGIEKLFF.